In this sample, the clone carrying this TCR beta chain turned up once. These data belong to a study of T cells in Graves' hyperthyroidism and ophthalmopathy. RNA transcripts yielded amplified TCR beta CDR3 regions. Initially, a first-round RT-PCR of the TCR CDR3 employed the HTBI primer set. TCRdb re-called the multiplex PCR reads through MiXCR, storing one row per CDR3 protein. The repertoire holds about 420,000 distinct CDR3 sequences, with 15% to 18% as singletons. This CDR3 is 18 amino acids long. V shed 3 bases, J shed 2 bases, and the junction held 9 bases outside the gene matches. Source material: blood. This rearrangement joins TRBV12-3 or TRBV12-4 to TRBJ2-6, with TRBD2 identical over 8 bases. This TCR derives from a woman aged 18-35 years with Graves' hyperthyroidism. This chain's CDR3 is CASSFYLAGLAGANVLTF. The CDR3 DNA sequence: TGTGCCAGCAGTTTTTACCTAGCGGGCCTGGCTGGGGCCAACGTCCTGACTTTC.